This entry lists 10 T cell receptor beta chains sequenced from one sample in a study of spatial heterogeneity in lung cancer (dated by TCRdb to between 2018 and 2021). This specimen's time point label, per the study, means: sample taken at primary tumor resection. Broader findings and caveats from the paper: The tumor nonsynonymous mutation count correlated with the number of expanded intratumoral alpha and beta TCRs.

The library was produced with 5' RACE. Data came from a NextSeq 500. TCRdb redid the processing of the public reads, applying fastp at Q25 and MiXCR, and retained in-frame beta chains. Each entry is one CDR3 protein sequence, shown with its most common DNA and genes. The sample table contains some 9,900 distinct CDR3 sequences; only one count was recorded for roughly 12% of them. Over 9.5% of the sample is taken by the ten largest. These receptors lack a known antigen. The sample was lung tumor tissue, taken at surgery. The receptor set was obtained from a male donor with early-stage non-small cell lung cancer.

This clonotype was found many times. The J gene is TRBJ1-3, the V gene TRBV12-3 or TRBV12-4, with D unclear. The CDR3 contains 15 residues. The ends were cut back, 6 bases at V and 0 bases at J, with 12 bases in the middle. The CDR3 spells CASRYDEYSGNTIYF. The CDR3 coding sequence is TGTGCCAGCAGGTACGACGAGTACTCTGGAAACACCATATATTTT.

This clonotype was detected ten times or more. V and J are TRBV6-5 and TRBJ1-1; possibly TRBD1 for D (5 bases). Trimming removed 2 bases from V and 1 base from J, with 20 bases in between. Germline-derived CDR1 and CDR2 are MNHEY and SVGAGI. The CDR3 length is 18 residues. The CDR3 sequence: CASSYIPGQGNSNTEAFF. The CDR3 nucleotides read TGTGCCAGCAGTTACATCCCGGGGCAGGGAAACTCGAACACTGAAGCTTTCTTT.

This clonotype was found many times. The gene calls are TRBV6-5 and TRBJ2-2; TRBD2 aligns across 12 bases. V shed 0 bases, J shed 6 bases, and the junction held 8 bases outside the gene matches. The CDR3 has 18 amino acids. Germline V gene sequence: CDR1 MNHEY, CDR2 SVGAGI. The CDR3 is CASSYSFLAGGVAGELFF. In nucleotides, the CDR3 is TGTGCCAGCAGTTACTCGTTTCTAGCGGGAGGGGTTGCCGGGGAGCTGTTTTTT.

The chain carries TRBV29-1 and TRBJ2-5; D gene uncertain. Trimming left V 6 bases short and J 5 bases short, with 10 bases between. This CDR3 is built from 11 residues. Germline loops: CDR1 SQVTM, CDR2 ANQGSEA. In nucleotides, the CDR3 is TGCAGCGTCGCGTTCCAGGAGACCCAGTACTTC. Translated: CSVAFQETQYF.

Many counts were recorded for this clonotype. V gene TRBV10-3 combines with J gene TRBJ2-1; 9 nucleotides match TRBD1. The CDR3 extends over 13 amino acids. V gave up 7 bases and J gave up 10 bases; unmatched junction bases: 8. The germline V gene has CDR1 ENHRY and CDR2 SYGVKD. The CDR3 coding sequence is TGTGCCATCAACGACAGGGGGGAGGGCGAGCAGTTCTTC. It is translated as CAINDRGEGEQFF.

This clonotype showed up many times. J is TRBJ2-3 and V is TRBV5-1; 11 bases fit TRBD2. CDR3 length: 16 amino acids. Germline lookup yields CDR1 SGHRS and CDR2 YFSETQ. V gave up 3 bases and J gave up 4 bases; unmatched junction bases: 7. The DNA for the CDR3 is TGCGCCAGCAGCTCCACTAGCGGGAGTGTCGCAGATACGCAGTATTTT. Amino acids: CASSSTSGSVADTQYF. Filled out from reference TRBV5-1 and TRBJ2-3, the complete variable domain reads KAGVTQTPRYLIKTRGQQVTLSCSPISGHRSVSWYQQTPGQGLQFLFEYFSETQRNKGNFPGRFSGRQFSNSRSEMNVSTLELGDSALYLCASSSTSGSVADTQYFGPGTRLTVL.

This clonotype was seen ten or more times. The V gene is TRBV12-3 or TRBV12-4, the J gene TRBJ2-3; tentatively, D is TRBD1 or TRBD2 (5 bases each). Trimming pared 5 bases from V and 5 bases from J, leaving 14 bases between. The CDR3 spans 14 residues. The CDR3 is CASSPIGTEDTQYF. Written as DNA, the CDR3 is TGTGCCAGCAGTCCGATAGGGACCGAAGATACGCAGTATTTT.

This clonotype was seen many times. This chain joins TRBV24-1 and TRBJ1-2; D is ambiguous. The CDR3 totals 13 residues. The ends were cut back, 9 bases at V and 8 bases at J, with 18 bases in the middle. Looked up from germline, CDR1 is KGHDR and CDR2 is SFDVKD. CDR3 loop: CATSLGHLGGYTF. The CDR3 DNA reads TGTGCCACCTCTTTAGGTCACCTTGGAGGCTACACCTTC.

This clonotype was seen repeatedly, ten times or more. J is TRBJ2-3 and V is TRBV10-3; D could derive from TRBD1 or TRBD2 (5 bases each). Trimming stripped 5 bases from V and 2 bases from J, with 8 bases between. From germline, CDR1 is ENHRY and CDR2 SYGVKD. The CDR3 has 13 amino acids. For the CDR3, the DNA is TGTGCCATCAGTTGGGGACCCACAGATACGCAGTATTTT. Its translation is CAISWGPTDTQYF.

This clonotype has a count of ten or more. V gene TRBV9 combines with J gene TRBJ2-3; 8 bases are shared with TRBD2. The CDR3 consists of 15 residues. The trim removed 4 bases at V and 3 bases at J, leaving 7 bases unmatched. CDR1 and CDR2 from the germline V gene are SGDLS and YYNGEE. Here the CDR3 DNA reads TGTGCCAGCAGCCCCCCGGGGGGGGAGACAGATACGCAGTATTTT. It codes for CASSPPGGETDTQYF. The full variable domain, completed using reference TRBV9 and TRBJ2-3, is DSGVTQTPKHLITATGQRVTLRCSPRSGDLSVYWYQQSLDQGLQFLIQYYNGEERAKGNILERFSAQQFPDLHSELNLSSLELGDSALYFCASSPPGGETDTQYFGPGTRLTVL.